These 7 T cell receptor beta chains share one sample of origin, sequenced in a study of CD8+ T cells in alopecia areata. Extraction of RNA preceded its reverse transcription into cDNA, which served as the sequencing template. TCRdb's table, derived via immunoSEQ multiplex PCR, lists solely in-frame clones and lacks some. The table lists roughly 150,000 clones, approximately 65% of them singletons. Input material: CD8+ T cells sorted from blood. These receptors came from a human donor in good health.

The chain uses TRBV7-9 and TRBJ2-4; TRBD2 agrees at 10 bases. Germline loops: CDR1 SEHNR, CDR2 FQNEAQ (reference sequence). The CDR3 has 15 residues. V was clipped by 4 bases and J by 1 base; unmatched bases: 1. CDR3 amino acids: CASSYSGRAKNIQYF. The CDR3 DNA sequence: TGTGCCAGCAGCTATAGCGGGAGGGCCAAAAACATTCAGTACTTC.

This sequence joins TRBV14 and TRBJ2-1, with 14 nucleotides matching TRBD2. Losses at the gene ends were 0 bases for V and 7 bases for J; bases not matched to a gene: 8. The germline V gene has CDR1 SGHDN and CDR2 FVKESK. CDR3 length: 18 amino acids. Here the CDR3 DNA reads TGTGCCAGCAGCCAAGACGGGCGACTAGCGGGAGGGGATAATGAGCAGTTCTTC. It translates to CASSQDGRLAGGDNEQFF.

Notes on this clone: Other DNA sequences of this sample code for an identical CDR3. The CDR3 region is CASSLVSVNTEAFF. CDR3 nucleotide sequence: TGCGCCAGCAGCTTGGTGTCGGTGAACACTGAAGCTTTCTTT. J is TRBJ1-1 and V is TRBV5-1; D gene ambiguous. The CDR3 is 14 residues long. Per the germline V gene, CDR1 is SGHRS and CDR2 is YFSETQ. V lost 0 bases to trimming and J lost 0 bases, with 6 bases between them.

The sample holds a few counts of this clone. The rearrangement joins TRBV15 to TRBJ2-5, with a tentative D call TRBD1 (5 bases). Germline CDR1 reads LNHNV; CDR2 reads YYDKDF (reference sequence). V lost 9 bases and J 2 bases, leaving 19 bases between the germline ends. The CDR3 runs 15 residues. CDR3 nucleotides: TGTGCCACTGAAGCCTCAGTACCAGGGCAAGAGACCCAGTACTTC. It specifies CATEASVPGQETQYF.

This clone was detected only once. The chain links TRBV29-1 to TRBJ2-6, with D unclear. Trimming took off 3 bases at V and 0 bases at J, with 9 bases between the two ends. The CDR3 runs to 15 residues. CDR1 is SQVTM and CDR2 is ANQGSEA in the germline V gene. CDR3 amino acids: CSVEERISGANVLTF. CDR3 DNA: TGCAGCGTTGAGGAGAGGATCTCTGGGGCCAACGTCCTGACTTTC.

The chain joins TRBV5-1 to TRBJ2-3; TRBD1 aligns across 8 bases. V was clipped by 5 bases and J by 5 bases; unmatched bases: 10. The CDR3 sequence is 15 residues long. Germline V lookup: CDR1 SGHRS, CDR2 YFSETQ. The CDR3 here is CASRTTGTGQDTQYF. The CDR3 DNA sequence: TGCGCCAGCAGGACGACCGGGACAGGACAAGATACGCAGTATTTT.

This clone has more than one count but fewer than ten. This CDR3 reads CSVEGRTSGMEQFF. In nucleotides, the CDR3 is TGCAGCGTTGAAGGTCGGACTAGCGGGATGGAGCAGTTCTTC. The chain couples TRBV29-1 to TRBJ2-1; 12 positions agree with TRBD2. The CDR3 has 14 amino acids. CDR1 is SQVTM, CDR2 ANQGSEA, per germline. The V segment lost 1 base and the J segment 10 bases; nucleotides outside the gene matches: 5.